Reported below is one T cell receptor beta chain. Original processing methods: Cell counts per sample came from amplifying reference gene primers. Clones were read by immunoSEQ multiplex PCR, and TCRdb kept only the in-frame ones, dropping some. V, J and clone size are taken as reported in that table, and D and trimming were inferred from the DNA itself. The data show more than 55,000 clones, roughly 89% seen once. This entry comes from a study of blood T cell repertoires in COVID-19. At the level of the study: The United States, Italy and Spain were the sources of the acute and convalescent COVID-19 samples. Sources were T cells, B-cell-depleted T cells, or PBMCs; the material itself was cDNA or gDNA.

The sample was peripheral blood. This sequence originates from a woman at least 80 years old with acute or convalescent COVID-19.

As DNA, the CDR3 is TGTGCCTGGTCGGGACAGGCGGGGACTGAAGCTTTCTTT. It specifies CAWSGQAGTEAFF. This chain uses TRBV30 with TRBJ1-1; 8 nucleotides match TRBD1. The CDR3 sequence is 13 residues long. From germline, CDR1 is GTSNPN and CDR2 SVGIG (reference sequence). J gave up 5 bases and V 5 bases, and 7 bases lay outside the gene matches.